This is a list of T cell receptor beta chains from one sample in a study of T cells after yellow fever vaccination. MiXCR was run by TCRdb on the 5' RACE reads, yielding one entry per CDR3 protein. In the table there are some 240,000 distinct CDR3 sequences, approximately 3.2% of which are singletons. This specimen consisted of CD4+ T cells sorted from PBMCs, obtained 10 days after the yellow fever booster vaccination. All receptors derive from a man aged 18 to 29 who received the YFV17D yellow fever vaccine. The CDR3 runs from the conserved cysteine through the conserved F or W. A D gene is named only where the DNA matches it firmly. Not all rows give a size; the values are once, few, many and, for expanded clones, a class.

d_gene,abundance,v_gene,j_gene,CDR3nt,CDR3aa
-,few,TRBV14,TRBJ1-4,TGTGCCAGCAGCTCTACAGGGCTTGACGAAAAACTGTTTTTT,CASSSTGLDEKLFF
-,-,TRBV24-1,TRBJ2-1,TGTGCCACCAGTGACGCTAACAGGGTCAAGCCGTTCTTC,CATSDANRVKPFF
-,many,TRBV14,TRBJ1-4,TGTGCCAGCAGCCAACAGGGACTTAATGAAAAACTGTTTTTT,CASSQQGLNEKLFF
-,-,TRBV4-1,TRBJ2-2,TGCGCCAGCAGCCAAGATAGGTCAGGGCGGGTCAACACCGGGGAGCTGTTTTTT,CASSQDRSGRVNTGELFF
-,many,TRBV7-2,TRBJ1-5,TGTGCCAGCAGCTTATATAATCAGCCCCAGCATTTT,CASSLYNQPQHF
TRBD1,-,TRBV20-1,TRBJ2-7,TGCAGTGCTAGCAGCTGGGGGACAGGGAACGAGCAGTACTTC,CSASSWGTGNEQYF
-,-,TRBV7-3,TRBJ2-2,TGTGCCAGCAGGAGGACACTGAACACCGGGGAGCTGTTTTTT,CASRRTLNTGELFF
TRBD2,many,TRBV5-1,TRBJ2-3,TGCGCCAGCAGCTTTAGCGGGGCTTACACAGATACGCAGTATTTT,CASSFSGAYTDTQYF
-,-,TRBV6-2/TRBV6-3,TRBJ1-5,TGTGCCAGCAGTTATGGGGGACGAAATCAGCCCCAGCATTTT,CASSYGGRNQPQHF
-,many,TRBV2,TRBJ1-2,TGTGCCAGCTCCGACCGCGTCAAAGGGGGCTACACCTTC,CASSDRVKGGYTF
-,few,TRBV5-4,TRBJ2-3,TGTGCCAGCAGTGAGCGGGTGGGAACAGATACGCAGTATTTT,CASSERVGTDTQYF
-,few,TRBV19,TRBJ2-3,TGTGCCAGTACCGGAAGACTAGACAGCACAGATACGCAGTATTTT,CASTGRLDSTDTQYF
-,many,TRBV5-1,TRBJ2-3,TGCGCCAGCAGTTTCGGCCTAGAAGAGACCGCAGATACGCAGTATTTT,CASSFGLEETADTQYF
-,many,TRBV12-3/TRBV12-4,TRBJ1-2,TGTGCCAGCAGTTTCGCGGCAGGGGGCTACACCTTC,CASSFAAGGYTF
-,-,TRBV7-2,TRBJ1-2,TGTGCCAGCAGCCCTCACCAGGGGTTCTATGGCTACACCTTC,CASSPHQGFYGYTF
-,-,TRBV7-8,TRBJ2-2,TGTGCCAGCATAAACCCAGGGAACACCGGGGAGCTGTTTTTT,CASINPGNTGELFF
TRBD1,-,TRBV25-1,TRBJ2-5,TGTGCCAGCAGTGAAGGGACAGGGGGCCCACGGACCCAGTACTTC,CASSEGTGGPRTQYF
-,many,TRBV6-2/TRBV6-3,TRBJ2-1,TGTGCCAGCAGTTACTCGACCCCCCCTCGGAATGAGCAGTTCTTC,CASSYSTPPRNEQFF
-,-,TRBV18,TRBJ2-1,TGTGCCAGCTCACCATACGCGTCTCAGGCCTACAATGAGCAGTTCTTC,CASSPYASQAYNEQFF
-,-,TRBV5-5,TRBJ1-3,TGTGCCAGCAGCCTAGGGGCGATGGCTGGAAACACCATATATTTT,CASSLGAMAGNTIYF
-,many,TRBV10-3,TRBJ1-5,TGTGCCATCAGTGAGCTGTGGAATGGCAATCAGCCCCAGCATTTT,CAISELWNGNQPQHF
-,few,TRBV5-1,TRBJ2-7,TGCGCCAGCAGCTTAGGGTACGGGGGTCACGAGCAGTACTTC,CASSLGYGGHEQYF
-,many,TRBV5-1,TRBJ1-4,TGCGCCAGCAGCTTGGGGTCGCTGGGGGAAAAACTGTTTTTT,CASSLGSLGEKLFF
-,many,TRBV18,TRBJ1-2,TGTGCCAGCTCACCAAGGACGGCCCCGGTAGCTAACTATGGCTACACCTTC,CASSPRTAPVANYGYTF
TRBD1,many,TRBV7-2,TRBJ2-1,TGTGCCAGCAGCCAAGACCAGCCGGGGACAGGGGGCCGCAATGAGCAGTTCTTC,CASSQDQPGTGGRNEQFF
-,many,TRBV4-3,TRBJ1-2,TGCGCCAGCAGCCAAGATCTTGGACATGGCTACACCTTC,CASSQDLGHGYTF
-,many,TRBV24-1,TRBJ1-5,TGTGCCACCAGTGAATCCCGGGCAGGGCCCTTGGTGGGCAATCAGCCCCAGCATTTT,CATSESRAGPLVGNQPQHF
-,many,TRBV4-3,TRBJ1-5,TGCGCCAGCAGCCCTAGAGACGGCCCGAAGAGCAATCAGCCCCAGCATTTT,CASSPRDGPKSNQPQHF
-,many,TRBV20-1,TRBJ2-7,TGCAGTGCTCTGAGAGGTTTTAGCTCCTACGAGCAGTACTTC,CSALRGFSSYEQYF
-,many,TRBV4-2,TRBJ2-5,TGTGCCAGCAGCCAATCTCGAAATAGCCAAGAGACCCAGTACTTC,CASSQSRNSQETQYF
-,few,TRBV5-1,TRBJ2-1,TGCGCCAGCAGCTTGGTTGGGGCGCGGAATGAGCAGTTCTTC,CASSLVGARNEQFF
-,few,TRBV21-1,TRBJ1-2,TGTGCCAGCAGCAAGTTCGGGCAGCCCCTGAAAGACTATGGCTACACCTTC,CASSKFGQPLKDYGYTF
-,-,TRBV5-1,TRBJ2-5,TGCGCCAGCCGCTCTGGGGTCCAAGAGACCCAGTACTTC,CASRSGVQETQYF
-,many,TRBV3-1,TRBJ1-2,TGTGCCAGCAGCCAAGATGGGACCCTACGGAATGGCTACACCTTC,CASSQDGTLRNGYTF
-,-,TRBV11-2,TRBJ1-1,TGTGCCAGCAGCTTAATGGGGCACACTGAAGCTTTCTTT,CASSLMGHTEAFF
-,many,TRBV24-1,TRBJ2-3,TGTGCCACCAGTGATGATACTAGTGCTGATACGCAGTATTTT,CATSDDTSADTQYF
-,-,TRBV7-2,TRBJ1-2,TGTGCCAGCATGGCAGGCATTCATAGTTATGGCTACACCTTC,CASMAGIHSYGYTF
-,many,TRBV7-9,TRBJ1-1,TGTGCCAGCAGCCCCCTCGGACAGCCGAACACTGAAGCTTTCTTT,CASSPLGQPNTEAFF
TRBD1,-,TRBV29-1,TRBJ1-2,TGCAGCGTTGAAAAAGGCTGGGACAGGGGTCCTTATGGCTACACCTTC,CSVEKGWDRGPYGYTF
-,many,TRBV6-2/TRBV6-3,TRBJ2-5,TGTGCCAGCAGTGTAGTCCGGGAATTTGAAGAGACCCAGTACTTC,CASSVVREFEETQYF
-,many,TRBV12-3/TRBV12-4,TRBJ2-2,TGTGCCAGCAGTTTTGGGCCTTCGCGGGAGCTGTTTTTT,CASSFGPSRELFF
-,few,TRBV30,TRBJ1-1,TGTGCCTGGAGTGCACCGTGGGGGCGGTGGAACGAAGCTTTCTTT,CAWSAPWGRWNEAFF
TRBD2,few,TRBV12-3/TRBV12-4,TRBJ2-2,TGTGCCAGCAGGCAAGACAGTGGGGGGGACACCGGGGAGCTGTTTTTT,CASRQDSGGDTGELFF
-,many,TRBV5-1,TRBJ2-1,TGCGCCAGCAGCATACGACAGGGAGGTGAGCAGTTCTTC,CASSIRQGGEQFF
-,many,TRBV5-1,TRBJ2-7,TGCGCCAGCAGTTCCGGGACCTGGGGGCTCGAGCAGTACTTC,CASSSGTWGLEQYF
TRBD2,few,TRBV14,TRBJ2-3,TGTGCCAGCAGCCATCCCGGGACTAACCCCACAGATACGCAGTATTTT,CASSHPGTNPTDTQYF
-,few,TRBV18,TRBJ2-5,TGTGCCAGCTCTCCGAGGCCAGGGGGGGCCGAGACCCAGTACTTC,CASSPRPGGAETQYF
TRBD1,-,TRBV7-9,TRBJ2-6,TGTGCCAGCAGTTCAGGGGGCGGAGGGGCCAACGTCCTGACTTTC,CASSSGGGGANVLTF
TRBD1,-,TRBV5-5,TRBJ1-2,TGTGCCAGCGATAAAAAGGGGGCTCGAGGCTACACCTTC,CASDKKGARGYTF
TRBD2,few,TRBV7-9,TRBJ2-3,TGTGCCAGCAGCTTTCCTTCGGGGGGTAGCGGGGGCACAGATACGCAGTATTTT,CASSFPSGGSGGTDTQYF
TRBD1,many,TRBV20-1,TRBJ2-5,TGCAGTGCTAGAGAGCCCGCGAGGAATGACAGGGGGCTCCTGGAGACCCAGTACTTC,CSAREPARNDRGLLETQYF
TRBD1,many,TRBV5-1,TRBJ2-7,TGCGCCAGCAGCGCCGGACAGGGGACGGGCAACGAGCAGTACTTC,CASSAGQGTGNEQYF
-,few,TRBV20-1,TRBJ1-2,TGCAGTGCCCGCTGGAGGGGCTATGGCTACACCTTC,CSARWRGYGYTF
-,-,TRBV5-1,TRBJ2-4,TGCGCCAGCAGCTTGGATTCAGTCGTCGGAAACATTCAGTACTTC,CASSLDSVVGNIQYF
TRBD2,many,TRBV7-2,TRBJ2-7,TGTGCCAGCAGTCTCCAGCGGGGTAGTTCGGAGCAGTACTTC,CASSLQRGSSEQYF
TRBD2,few,TRBV20-1,TRBJ2-1,TGCAGTGCTAGTGAGGCTAGCGGGGGGGTTTTCCTTGAGCAGTTCTTC,CSASEASGGVFLEQFF
TRBD1,-,TRBV27,TRBJ1-2,TGTGCCAGCAGAGGGGGCGGTGGCTACACCTTC,CASRGGGGYTF